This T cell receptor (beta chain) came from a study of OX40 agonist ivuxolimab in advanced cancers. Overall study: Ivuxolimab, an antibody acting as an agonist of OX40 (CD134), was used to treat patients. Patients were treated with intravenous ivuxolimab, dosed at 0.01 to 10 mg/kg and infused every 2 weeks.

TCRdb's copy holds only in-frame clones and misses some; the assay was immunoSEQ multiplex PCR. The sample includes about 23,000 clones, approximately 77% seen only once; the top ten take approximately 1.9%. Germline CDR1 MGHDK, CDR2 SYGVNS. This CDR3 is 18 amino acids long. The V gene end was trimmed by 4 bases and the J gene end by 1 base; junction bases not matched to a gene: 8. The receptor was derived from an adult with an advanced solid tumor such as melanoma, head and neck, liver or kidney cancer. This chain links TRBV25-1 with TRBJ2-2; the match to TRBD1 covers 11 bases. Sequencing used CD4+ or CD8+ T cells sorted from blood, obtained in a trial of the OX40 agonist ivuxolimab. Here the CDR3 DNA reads TGTGCCAGCAGTGCACCATCGGGACAGGGGGTGAACACCGGGGAGCTGTTTTTT. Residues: CASSAPSGQGVNTGELFF.